The clone carrying this T cell receptor (beta chain) was picked up many times. The data stem from a study of T cells in Graves' hyperthyroidism and ophthalmopathy. RNA transcripts were the template for amplifying TCR beta CDR3 regions. TCR CDR3 regions were first amplified by RT-PCR with HTBI primers. TCRdb independently ran MiXCR on the multiplex PCR reads; one entry per CDR3 protein. This table has about 690,000 distinct CDR3 sequences, 15% to 20% appearing once. The germline gives CDR1 MDHEN, CDR2 SYDVKM. The V segment lost 2 bases and the J segment 4 bases; nucleotides outside the gene matches: 6. This CDR3 is built from 15 residues.

Sequenced sample: blood. This clonotype originated in a middle-aged man with Graves' hyperthyroidism. The chain recombines TRBV28 with TRBJ2-7, with TRBD1 matching over 9 bases. CDR3 bases: TGTGCCAGCAGTTTACAACCGGGACAGGGATACGAGCAGTACTTC. As protein: CASSLQPGQGYEQYF.